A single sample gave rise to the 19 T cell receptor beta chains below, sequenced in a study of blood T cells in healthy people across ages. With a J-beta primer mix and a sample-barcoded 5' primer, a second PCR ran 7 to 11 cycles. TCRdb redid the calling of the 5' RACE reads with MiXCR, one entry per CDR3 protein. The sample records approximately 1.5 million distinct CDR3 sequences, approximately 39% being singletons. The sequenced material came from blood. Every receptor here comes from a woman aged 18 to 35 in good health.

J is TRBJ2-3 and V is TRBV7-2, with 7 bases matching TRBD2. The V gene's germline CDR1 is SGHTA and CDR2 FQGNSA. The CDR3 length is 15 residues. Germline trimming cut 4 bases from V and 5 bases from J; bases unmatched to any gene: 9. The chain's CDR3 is CASSSTGGRRDTQYF. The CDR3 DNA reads TGTGCCAGCAGCTCAACGGGGGGTCGAAGAGATACGCAGTATTTT.

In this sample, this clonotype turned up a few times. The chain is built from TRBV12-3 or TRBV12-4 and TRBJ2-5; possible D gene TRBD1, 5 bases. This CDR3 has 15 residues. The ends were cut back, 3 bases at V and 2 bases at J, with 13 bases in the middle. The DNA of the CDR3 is TGTGCCAGCAGTTTTCAAGGCCAGGGTCAAGAGACCCAGTACTTC. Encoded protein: CASSFQGQGQETQYF.

In nucleotides, the CDR3 is TGTGCCAGCAGTTACTCTGGGAGTACGGGTCAGCCCCAGCATTTT. The encoded protein is CASSYSGSTGQPQHF. This chain connects TRBV6-2 or TRBV6-3 to TRBJ1-5; no clear D gene. This CDR3 has 15 amino acids. V dropped 0 bases and J dropped 6 bases, with 12 bases sitting between them. Germline V gives CDR1 MNHEY, CDR2 SVGEGT.

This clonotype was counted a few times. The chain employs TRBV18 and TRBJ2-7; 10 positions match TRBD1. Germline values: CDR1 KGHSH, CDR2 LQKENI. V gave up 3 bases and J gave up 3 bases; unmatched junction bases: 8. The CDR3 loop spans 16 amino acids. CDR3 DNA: TGTGCCAGCTCACCTACGACAGGGGGCTTTGGCTACGAGCAGTACTTC. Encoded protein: CASSPTTGGFGYEQYF.

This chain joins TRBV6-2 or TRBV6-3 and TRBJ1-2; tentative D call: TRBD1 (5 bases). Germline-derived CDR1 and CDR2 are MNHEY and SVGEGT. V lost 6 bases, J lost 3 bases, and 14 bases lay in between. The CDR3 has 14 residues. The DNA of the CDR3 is TGTGCCAGCAGGACGGGCAGGGCGGACTATGGCTACACCTTC. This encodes CASRTGRADYGYTF.

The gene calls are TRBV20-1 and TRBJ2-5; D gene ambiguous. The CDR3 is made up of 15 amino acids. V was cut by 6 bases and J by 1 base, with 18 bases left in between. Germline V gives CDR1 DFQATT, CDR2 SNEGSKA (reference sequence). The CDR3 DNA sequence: TGCAGTGCCTACCCCTCGCCACCGGCCCAAGAGACCCAGTACTTC. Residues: CSAYPSPPAQETQYF.

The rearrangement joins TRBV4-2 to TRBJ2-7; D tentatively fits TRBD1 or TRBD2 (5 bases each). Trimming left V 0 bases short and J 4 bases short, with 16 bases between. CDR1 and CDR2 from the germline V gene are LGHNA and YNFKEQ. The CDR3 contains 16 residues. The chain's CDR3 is CASSQDVGPRGYEQYF. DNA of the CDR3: TGTGCCAGCAGCCAAGATGTGGGGCCCCGAGGGTACGAGCAGTACTTC.

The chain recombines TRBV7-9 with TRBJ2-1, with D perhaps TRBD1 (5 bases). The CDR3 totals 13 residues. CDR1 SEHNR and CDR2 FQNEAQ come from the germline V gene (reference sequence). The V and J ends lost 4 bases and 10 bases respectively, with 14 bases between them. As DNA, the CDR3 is TGTGCCAGCAGCTCCTTAATGGGGCAGGAGCAGTTCTTC. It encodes CASSSLMGQEQFF. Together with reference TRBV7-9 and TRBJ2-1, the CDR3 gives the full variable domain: DTGVSQNPRHKITKRGQNVTFRCDPISEHNRLYWYRQTLGQGPEFLTYFQNEAQLEKSRLLSDRFSAERPKGSFSTLEIQRTEQGDSAMYLCASSSLMGQEQFFGPGTRLTVL.

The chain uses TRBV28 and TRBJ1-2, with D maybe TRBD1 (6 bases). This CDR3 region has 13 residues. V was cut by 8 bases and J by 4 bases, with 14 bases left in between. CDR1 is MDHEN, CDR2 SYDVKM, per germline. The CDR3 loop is CASGAGVGYGYTF. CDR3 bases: TGTGCCAGCGGAGCAGGGGTGGGCTATGGCTACACCTTC.

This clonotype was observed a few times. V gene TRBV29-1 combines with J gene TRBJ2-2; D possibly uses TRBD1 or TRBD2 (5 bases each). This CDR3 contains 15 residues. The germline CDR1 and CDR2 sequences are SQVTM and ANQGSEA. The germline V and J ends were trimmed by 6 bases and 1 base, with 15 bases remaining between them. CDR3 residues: CSVSPGTLNTGELFF. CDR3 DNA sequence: TGCAGCGTCTCCCCCGGGACCCTGAACACCGGGGAGCTGTTTTTT.

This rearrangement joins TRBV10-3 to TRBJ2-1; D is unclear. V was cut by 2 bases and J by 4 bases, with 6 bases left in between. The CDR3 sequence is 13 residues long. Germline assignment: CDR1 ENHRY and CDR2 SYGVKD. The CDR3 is CAISEVNYNEQFF. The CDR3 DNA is TGTGCCATCAGTGAGGTTAATTACAATGAGCAGTTCTTC.

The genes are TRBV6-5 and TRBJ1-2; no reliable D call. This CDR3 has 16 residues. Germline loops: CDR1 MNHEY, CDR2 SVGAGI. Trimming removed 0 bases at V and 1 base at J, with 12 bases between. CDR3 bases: TGTGCCAGCAGTTACTCCAGCCTAGGAAGTAACTATGGCTACACCTTC. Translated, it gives CASSYSSLGSNYGYTF.

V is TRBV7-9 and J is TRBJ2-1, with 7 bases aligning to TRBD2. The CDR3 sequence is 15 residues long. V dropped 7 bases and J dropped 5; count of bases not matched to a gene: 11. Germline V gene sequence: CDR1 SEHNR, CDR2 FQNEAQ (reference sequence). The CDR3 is CASTVGREYNNEQFF. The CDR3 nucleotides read TGTGCCAGCACCGTCGGGCGGGAGTACAACAATGAGCAGTTCTTC. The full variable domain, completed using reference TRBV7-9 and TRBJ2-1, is DTGVSQNPRHKITKRGQNVTFRCDPISEHNRLYWYRQTLGQGPEFLTYFQNEAQLEKSRLLSDRFSAERPKGSFSTLEIQRTEQGDSAMYLCASTVGREYNNEQFFGPGTRLTVL.

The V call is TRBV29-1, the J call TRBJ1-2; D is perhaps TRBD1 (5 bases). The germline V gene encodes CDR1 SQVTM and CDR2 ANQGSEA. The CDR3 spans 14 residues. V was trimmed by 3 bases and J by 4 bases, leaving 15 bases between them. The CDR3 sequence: CSVEDHRGPYGYTF. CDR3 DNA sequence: TGCAGCGTTGAGGATCATAGGGGACCCTATGGCTACACCTTC.

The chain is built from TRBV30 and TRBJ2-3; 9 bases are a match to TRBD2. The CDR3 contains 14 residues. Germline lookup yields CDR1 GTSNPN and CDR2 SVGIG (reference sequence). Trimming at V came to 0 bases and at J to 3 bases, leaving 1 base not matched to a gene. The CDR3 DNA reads TGTGCCTGGAGTGTAACTAGCGGGACAGATACGCAGTATTTT. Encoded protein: CAWSVTSGTDTQYF.

The CDR3 coding sequence is TGTGCCAGCAGCCACTCACAGATCACGGGGAATAATTCACCCCTCCACTTT. It is translated as CASSHSQITGNNSPLHF. This rearrangement joins TRBV4-2 to TRBJ1-6; D gene uncertain. The V end lost 3 bases, the J end lost 5 bases, and 17 bases lay between the germline ends. Germline-derived CDR1 and CDR2 are LGHNA and YNFKEQ. This CDR3 region has 17 residues.

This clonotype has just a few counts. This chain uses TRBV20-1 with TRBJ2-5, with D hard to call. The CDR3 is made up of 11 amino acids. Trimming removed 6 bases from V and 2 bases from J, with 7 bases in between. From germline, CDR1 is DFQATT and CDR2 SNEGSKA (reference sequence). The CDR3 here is CSAEVQETQYF. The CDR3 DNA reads TGCAGTGCAGAGGTTCAAGAGACCCAGTACTTC.

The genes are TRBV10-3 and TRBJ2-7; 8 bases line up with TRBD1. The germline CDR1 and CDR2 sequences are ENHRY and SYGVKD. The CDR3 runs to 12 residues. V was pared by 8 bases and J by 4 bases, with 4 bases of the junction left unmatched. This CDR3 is CAIGQGMYEQYF. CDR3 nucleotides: TGTGCCATCGGACAGGGAATGTACGAGCAGTACTTC.

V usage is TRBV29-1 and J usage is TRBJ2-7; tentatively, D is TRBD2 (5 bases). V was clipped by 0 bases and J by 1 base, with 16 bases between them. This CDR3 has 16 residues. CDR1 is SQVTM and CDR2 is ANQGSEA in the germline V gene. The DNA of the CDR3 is TGCAGCGTTGAAGATTTCTTCGGACGGGGATCCTACGAGCAGTACTTC. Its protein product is CSVEDFFGRGSYEQYF.